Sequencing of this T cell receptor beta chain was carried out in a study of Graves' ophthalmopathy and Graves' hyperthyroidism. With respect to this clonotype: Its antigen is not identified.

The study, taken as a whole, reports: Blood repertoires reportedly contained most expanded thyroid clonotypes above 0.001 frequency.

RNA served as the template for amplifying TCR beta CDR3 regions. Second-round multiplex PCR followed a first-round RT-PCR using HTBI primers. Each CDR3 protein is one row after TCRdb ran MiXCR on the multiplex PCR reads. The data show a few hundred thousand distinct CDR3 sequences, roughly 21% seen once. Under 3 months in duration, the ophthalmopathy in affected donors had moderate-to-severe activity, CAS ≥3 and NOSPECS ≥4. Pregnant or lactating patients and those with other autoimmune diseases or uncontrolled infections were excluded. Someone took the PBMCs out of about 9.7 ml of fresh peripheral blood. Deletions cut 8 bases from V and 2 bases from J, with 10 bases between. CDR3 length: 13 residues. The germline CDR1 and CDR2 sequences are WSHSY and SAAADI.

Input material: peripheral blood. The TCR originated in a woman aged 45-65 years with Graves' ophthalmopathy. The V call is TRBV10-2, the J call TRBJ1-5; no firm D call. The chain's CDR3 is CASGQPGNQPQHF. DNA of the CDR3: TGCGCCAGCGGCCAGCCTGGCAATCAGCCCCAGCATTTT.